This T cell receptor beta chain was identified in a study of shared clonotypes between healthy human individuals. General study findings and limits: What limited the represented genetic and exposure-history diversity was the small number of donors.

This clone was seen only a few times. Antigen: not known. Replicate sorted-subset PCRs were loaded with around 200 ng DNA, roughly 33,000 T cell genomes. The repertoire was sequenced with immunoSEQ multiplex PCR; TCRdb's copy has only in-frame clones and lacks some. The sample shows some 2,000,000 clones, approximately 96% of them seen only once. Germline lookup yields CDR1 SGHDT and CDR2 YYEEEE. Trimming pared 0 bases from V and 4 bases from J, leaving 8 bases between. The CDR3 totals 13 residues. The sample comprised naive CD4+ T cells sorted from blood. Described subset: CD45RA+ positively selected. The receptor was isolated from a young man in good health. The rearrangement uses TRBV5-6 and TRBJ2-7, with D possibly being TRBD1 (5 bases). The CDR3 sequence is CASSLGQKYEQYF. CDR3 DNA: TGTGCCAGCAGCTTGGGACAGAAATACGAGCAGTACTTC.